This T cell receptor beta chain was obtained from a study of T cells in narcolepsy (dated by TCRdb to 2016 to 2019). Broadly, across the study: Patients with narcolepsy type 1 or type 2 (NT1, NT2) were enrolled in the study together with healthy control donors. To look for autoreactive T cells in narcolepsy patients that target self-antigens of hypocretin neurons (hypocretin, TRIB2), the study used TCR Vbeta sequencing to follow clonotypes in blood and CSF. General conclusions and limits of the study: Autoreactive clonotypes were reported to be detected serially in the blood of the same patients and of different patients, but not in the blood of healthy controls. No sequences matching autoreactive T cell clones were contained in some blood memory CD4+ repertoires from patients and controls. Plots that compared CSF and blood CD4+ T cell clonotypes from the same patient highlighted HCRT-specific and TRIB2-specific autoreactive clonotypes. Numbers of sequenced blood memory CD4+ clonotypes were comparable, with averages of about 39,494 in patients and 30,000 to 35,000 in controls.

As for this clone: This clone's antigen is unknown. Within one base of it there is no much larger clone, and no base qualities were kept.

For TCR Vbeta sequencing, memory CD4+ T cells were sorted ex vivo from the peripheral blood of narcolepsy patients and healthy controls. Libraries were made using the immunoSEQ multiplex PCR assay. The table was pulled from immuneACCESS by TCRdb, which kept in-frame rearrangements only. Such tables lose some clones; where checked, under half of the loss comes from unresolved V genes, and the rest has no known cause. Present in this sample are over 25,000 clones, 79% of which were seen just once. In total, the top ten clones hold approximately 6.3% of the sample. The source of this sequence is a human donor in good health. Sequencing was carried out using memory (CD45RA-) CD4+ T cells from blood. The cell subset or site label, read with the paper, signifies: memory T cells sorted ex vivo from peripheral blood.

The nucleotides read TGTGCCTGGAAGCAGGACTACGAGCAGTACTTC. Its protein is CAWKQDYEQYF. This sequence uses TRBV30 and TRBJ2-7, with an unclear D gene assignment. V sheds 4 bases and J sheds 3 bases, leaving 7 bases between their ends. Its CDR3 holds 11 amino acids, cysteine through phenylalanine. The read is trimmed to its CDR3 DNA, 33 bases read in frame from base 1. Taken from the germline V gene (reference sequence), the CDR1 and CDR2 loops are GTSNPN and SVGIG. With the rest looked up from the reference TRBV30 and TRBJ2-7 genes rather than sequenced, the full variable domain is SQTIHQWPATLVQPVGSPLSLECTVEGTSNPNLYWYRQAAGRGLQLLFYSVGIGQISSEVPQNLSASRPQDRQFILSSKKLLLSDSGFYLCAWKQDYEQYFGPGTRLTVT.